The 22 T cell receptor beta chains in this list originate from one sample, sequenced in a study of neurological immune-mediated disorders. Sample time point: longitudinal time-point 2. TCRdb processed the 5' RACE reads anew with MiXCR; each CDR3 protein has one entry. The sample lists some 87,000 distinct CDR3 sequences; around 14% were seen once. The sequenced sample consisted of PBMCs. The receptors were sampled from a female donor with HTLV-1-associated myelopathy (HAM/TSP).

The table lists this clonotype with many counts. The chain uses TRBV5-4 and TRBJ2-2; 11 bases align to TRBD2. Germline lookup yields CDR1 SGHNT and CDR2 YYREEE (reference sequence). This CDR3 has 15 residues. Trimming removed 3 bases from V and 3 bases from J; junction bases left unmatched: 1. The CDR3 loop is CASSSSGGYTGELFF. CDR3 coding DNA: TGTGCCAGCAGCTCTAGCGGGGGGTACACCGGGGAGCTGTTTTTT. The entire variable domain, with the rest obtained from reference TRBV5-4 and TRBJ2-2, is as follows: ETGVTQSPTHLIKTRGQQVTLRCSSQSGHNTVSWYQQALGQGPQFIFQYYREEENGRGNFPPRFSGLQFPNYSSELNVNALELDDSALYLCASSSSGGYTGELFFGEGSRLTVL.

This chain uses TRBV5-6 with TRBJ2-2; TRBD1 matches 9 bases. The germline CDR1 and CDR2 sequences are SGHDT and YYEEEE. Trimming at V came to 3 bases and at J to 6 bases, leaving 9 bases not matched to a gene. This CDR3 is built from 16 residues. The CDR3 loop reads CASSYRGRGIPGELFF. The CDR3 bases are TGTGCCAGCAGCTACAGGGGGCGCGGTATACCCGGGGAGCTGTTTTTT.

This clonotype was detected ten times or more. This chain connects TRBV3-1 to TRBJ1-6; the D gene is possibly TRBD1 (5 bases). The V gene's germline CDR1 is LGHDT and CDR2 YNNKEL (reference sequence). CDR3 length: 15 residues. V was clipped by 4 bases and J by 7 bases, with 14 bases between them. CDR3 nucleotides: TGTGCCAGCAGCCCGGTTACAGGATTCAATTCACCCCTCCACTTT. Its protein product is CASSPVTGFNSPLHF.

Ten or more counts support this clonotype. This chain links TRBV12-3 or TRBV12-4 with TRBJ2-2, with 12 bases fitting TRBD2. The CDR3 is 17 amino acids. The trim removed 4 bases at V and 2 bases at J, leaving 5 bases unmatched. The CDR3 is CASSSGLAGINTGELFF. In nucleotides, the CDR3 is TGTGCCAGCAGTTCCGGACTAGCGGGGATCAACACCGGGGAGCTGTTTTTT.

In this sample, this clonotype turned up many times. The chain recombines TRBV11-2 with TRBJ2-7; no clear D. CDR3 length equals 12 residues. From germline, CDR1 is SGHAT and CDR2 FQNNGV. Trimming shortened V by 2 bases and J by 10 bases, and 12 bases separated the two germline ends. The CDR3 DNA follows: TGTGCCAGCAGCTTATCTTTCCGAGGACAGTACTTC. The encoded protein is CASSLSFRGQYF.

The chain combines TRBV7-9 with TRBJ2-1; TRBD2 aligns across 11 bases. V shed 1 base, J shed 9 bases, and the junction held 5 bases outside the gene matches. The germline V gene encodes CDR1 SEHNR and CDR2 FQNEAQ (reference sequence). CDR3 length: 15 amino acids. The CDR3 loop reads CASSLGLAGGPEQFF. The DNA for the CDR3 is TGTGCCAGCAGCTTAGGTCTAGCGGGGGGCCCTGAGCAGTTCTTC.

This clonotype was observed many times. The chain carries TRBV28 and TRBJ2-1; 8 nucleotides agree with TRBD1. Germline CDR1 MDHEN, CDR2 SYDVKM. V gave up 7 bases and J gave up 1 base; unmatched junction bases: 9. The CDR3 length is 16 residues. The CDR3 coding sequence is TGTGCCAGCACTGATAGGGGACAGGTGTCCTACAATGAGCAGTTCTTC. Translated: CASTDRGQVSYNEQFF.

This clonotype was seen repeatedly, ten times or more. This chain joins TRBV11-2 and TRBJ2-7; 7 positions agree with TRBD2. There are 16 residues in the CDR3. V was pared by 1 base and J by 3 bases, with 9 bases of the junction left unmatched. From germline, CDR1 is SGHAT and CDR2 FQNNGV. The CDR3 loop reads CASSLGGGGVHYEQYF. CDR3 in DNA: TGTGCCAGCAGCTTAGGTGGCGGGGGTGTACACTACGAGCAGTACTTC.

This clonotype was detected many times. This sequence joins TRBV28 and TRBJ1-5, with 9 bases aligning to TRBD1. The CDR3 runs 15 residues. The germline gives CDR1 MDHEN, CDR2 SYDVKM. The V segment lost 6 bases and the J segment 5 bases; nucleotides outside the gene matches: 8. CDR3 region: CASRAMGQGYQPQHF. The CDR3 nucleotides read TGTGCCAGCAGAGCAATGGGACAGGGCTATCAGCCCCAGCATTTT.

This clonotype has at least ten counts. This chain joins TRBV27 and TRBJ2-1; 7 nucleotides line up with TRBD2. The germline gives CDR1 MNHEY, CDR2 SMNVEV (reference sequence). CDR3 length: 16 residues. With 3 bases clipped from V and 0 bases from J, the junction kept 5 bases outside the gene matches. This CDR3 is CASSFMGGSSYNEQFF. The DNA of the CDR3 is TGTGCCAGCAGTTTCATGGGGGGGAGCTCCTACAATGAGCAGTTCTTC.

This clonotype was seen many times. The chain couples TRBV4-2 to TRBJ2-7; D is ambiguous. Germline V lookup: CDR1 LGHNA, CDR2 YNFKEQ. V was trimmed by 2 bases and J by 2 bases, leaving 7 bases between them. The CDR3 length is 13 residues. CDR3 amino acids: CASSQFAAYEQYF. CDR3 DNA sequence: TGTGCCAGCAGCCAATTCGCCGCCTACGAGCAGTACTTC.

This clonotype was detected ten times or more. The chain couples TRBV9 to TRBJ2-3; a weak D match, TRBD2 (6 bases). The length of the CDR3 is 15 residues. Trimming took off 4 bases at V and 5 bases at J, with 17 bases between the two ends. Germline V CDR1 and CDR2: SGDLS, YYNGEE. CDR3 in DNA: TGTGCCAGCAGCCCCGGGGGAACCACGGGAGATACGCAGTATTTT. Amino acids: CASSPGGTTGDTQYF.

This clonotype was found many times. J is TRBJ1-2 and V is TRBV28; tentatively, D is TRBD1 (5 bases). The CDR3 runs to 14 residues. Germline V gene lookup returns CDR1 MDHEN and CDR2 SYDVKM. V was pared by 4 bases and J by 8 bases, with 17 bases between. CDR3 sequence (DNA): TGTGCCAGCAGTTACCCCGGGACCGTGGGGGGCTACACCTTC. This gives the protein CASSYPGTVGGYTF.

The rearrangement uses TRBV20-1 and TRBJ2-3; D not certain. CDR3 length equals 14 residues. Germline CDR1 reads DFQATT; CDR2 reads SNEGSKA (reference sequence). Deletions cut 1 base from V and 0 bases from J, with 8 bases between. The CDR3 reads CSARVEDSTDTQYF. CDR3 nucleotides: TGCAGTGCTAGAGTAGAGGACAGCACAGATACGCAGTATTTT.

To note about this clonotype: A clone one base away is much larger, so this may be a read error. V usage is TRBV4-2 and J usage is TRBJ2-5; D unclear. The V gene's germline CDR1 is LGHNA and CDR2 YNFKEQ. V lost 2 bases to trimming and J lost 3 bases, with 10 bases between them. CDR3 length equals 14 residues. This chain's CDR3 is CASSQTIGKETQYF. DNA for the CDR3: TGTGCCAGCAGCCAAACTATCGGAAAAGAGACCCAGTACTTC.

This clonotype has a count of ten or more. This CDR3 is CASSLLSANVLTF. Written as DNA, the CDR3 is TGTGCCAGCAGCTTACTGAGCGCCAACGTCCTGACTTTC. V and J are TRBV7-2 and TRBJ2-6; D gene unclear. The CDR3 runs 13 residues. The V end lost 2 bases, the J end lost 7 bases, and 6 bases lay between the germline ends. Germline CDR1 SGHTA, CDR2 FQGNSA.

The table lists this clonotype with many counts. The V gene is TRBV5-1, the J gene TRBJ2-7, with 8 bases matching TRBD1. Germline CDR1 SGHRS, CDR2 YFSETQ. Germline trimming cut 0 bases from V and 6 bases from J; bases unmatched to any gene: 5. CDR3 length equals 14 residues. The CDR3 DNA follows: TGCGCCAGCAGCTTGGACGGACAGGGTACCGAGCAGTACTTC. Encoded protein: CASSLDGQGTEQYF.

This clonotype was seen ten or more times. CDR3 DNA: TGCGCCAGCAGCTACGAAAGCGGGGTAGTCGTGAATGAGCAGTTCTTC. Amino acids: CASSYESGVVVNEQFF. The rearrangement uses TRBV5-1 and TRBJ2-1; 7 bases match TRBD2. V was clipped by 3 bases and J by 7 bases; unmatched bases: 13. Germline-derived CDR1 and CDR2 are SGHRS and YFSETQ. The CDR3 totals 16 residues.

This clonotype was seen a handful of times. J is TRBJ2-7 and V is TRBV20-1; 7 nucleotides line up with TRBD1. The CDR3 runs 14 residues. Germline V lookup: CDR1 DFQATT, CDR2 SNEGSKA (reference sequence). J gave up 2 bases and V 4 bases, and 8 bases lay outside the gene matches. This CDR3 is CSAIRTGIPYEQYF. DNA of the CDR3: TGCAGTGCTATCCGGACAGGTATCCCCTACGAGCAGTACTTC.

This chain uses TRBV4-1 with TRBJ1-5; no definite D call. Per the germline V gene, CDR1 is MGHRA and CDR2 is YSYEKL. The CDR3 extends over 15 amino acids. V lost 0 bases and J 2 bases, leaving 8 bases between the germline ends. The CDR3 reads CASSQDRVGNQPQHF. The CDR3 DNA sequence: TGCGCCAGCAGCCAAGATCGCGTAGGCAATCAGCCCCAGCATTTT.

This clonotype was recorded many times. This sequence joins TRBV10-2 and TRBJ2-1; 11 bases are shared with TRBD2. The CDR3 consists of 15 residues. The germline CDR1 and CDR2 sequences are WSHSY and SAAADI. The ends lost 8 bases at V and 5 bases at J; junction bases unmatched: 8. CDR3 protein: CASWSSGGTHNEQFF. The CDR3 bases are TGCGCCAGCTGGTCTAGCGGGGGGACTCACAATGAGCAGTTCTTC.

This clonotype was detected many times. CDR3 loop: CASSSGTVDSPLHF. The CDR3 DNA is TGCGCCAGCAGCTCCGGGACAGTTGATTCACCCCTCCACTTT. The chain joins TRBV5-1 to TRBJ1-6; 7 positions agree with TRBD1. V lost 3 bases, J lost 8 bases, and 5 bases stayed unmatched. The CDR3 consists of 14 residues. Germline V gene lookup returns CDR1 SGHRS and CDR2 YFSETQ.